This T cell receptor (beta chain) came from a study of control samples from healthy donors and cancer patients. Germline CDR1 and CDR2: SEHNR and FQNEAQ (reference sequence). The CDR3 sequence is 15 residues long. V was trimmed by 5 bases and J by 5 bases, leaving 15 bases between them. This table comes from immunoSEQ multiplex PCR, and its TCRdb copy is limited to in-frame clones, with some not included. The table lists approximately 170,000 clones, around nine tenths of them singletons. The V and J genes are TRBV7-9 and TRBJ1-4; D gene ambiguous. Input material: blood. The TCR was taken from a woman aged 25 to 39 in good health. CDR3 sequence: CASSPPSALNEKLFF. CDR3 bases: TGTGCCAGCAGCCCCCCGAGTGCCCTCAATGAAAAACTGTTTTTT.